The rows below give T cell receptor beta chains drawn from one sample of a study of blood T cell repertoires in COVID-19. Data came from immunoSEQ multiplex PCR; TCRdb stores just in-frame clones and leaves some out. This sample has about 150,000 clones, with around 83% found just once. The sample taken for sequencing was peripheral blood. Receptor source: a human donor with acute or convalescent COVID-19. The donor label of this sample is uncertain. CDR3s include the opening cysteine and the closing phenylalanine or tryptophan. The order of the fields is clone size, V gene, J gene, D gene, CDR3 protein, CDR3 DNA. The D gene is left open where the match is weak. Clone size is not always given. Where it is, it says once, few, many or a class for expanded clones.

abundance: -; v_gene: TRBV7-2; j_gene: TRBJ1-4; d_gene: TRBD1; CDR3aa: CASSPRVGQGADVIEKLFF; CDR3nt: TGTGCCAGCAGCCCAAGGGTTGGGCAGGGGGCGGATGTTATTGAAAAACTGTTTTTT
abundance: -; v_gene: TRBV11-2; j_gene: TRBJ2-3; d_gene: -; CDR3aa: CASSLGNPRQGGRTTQYF; CDR3nt: TGTGCCAGCAGCTTAGGCAACCCGCGGCAGGGGGGCCGGACTACGCAGTATTTT
abundance: -; v_gene: TRBV18; j_gene: TRBJ1-2; d_gene: TRBD1; CDR3aa: CASSRGTGNDYGYTF; CDR3nt: TGTGCCAGCTCACGCGGGACAGGGAACGACTATGGCTACACCTTC
abundance: -; v_gene: TRBV4-2; j_gene: TRBJ1-1; d_gene: -; CDR3aa: CASSQPLRVAGVNTEAFF; CDR3nt: TGTGCCAGCAGCCAACCCCTCCGTGTCGCGGGAGTGAACACTGAAGCTTTCTTT
abundance: once; v_gene: TRBV7-8; j_gene: TRBJ1-2; d_gene: -; CDR3aa: CASSLDWTEGPYGYTF; CDR3nt: TGTGCCAGCAGCTTAGACTGGACAGAGGGACCCTATGGCTACACCTTC
abundance: once; v_gene: TRBV27; j_gene: TRBJ2-1; d_gene: -; CDR3aa: CASGRQENSYNEQFF; CDR3nt: TGTGCCAGCGGCCGACAGGAAAACTCCTACAATGAGCAGTTCTTC
abundance: -; v_gene: TRBV7-9; j_gene: TRBJ1-2; d_gene: -; CDR3aa: CAIRIVGYTF; CDR3nt: TGTGCCATCCGTATCGTTGGCTACACCTTC
abundance: -; v_gene: TRBV6-2/TRBV6-3; j_gene: TRBJ2-7; d_gene: -; CDR3aa: CASSNTGYEQYF; CDR3nt: TGTGCCAGCAGTAACACAGGGTACGAGCAGTACTTC
abundance: -; v_gene: TRBV19; j_gene: TRBJ1-2; d_gene: TRBD1; CDR3aa: CASSAPLGRGQDGYTF; CDR3nt: TGTGCCAGTAGTGCCCCCCTCGGTAGGGGGCAGGATGGCTACACCTTC
abundance: -; v_gene: TRBV7-3; j_gene: TRBJ2-1; d_gene: TRBD2; CDR3aa: CASSLAREDYNEQFF; CDR3nt: TGTGCCAGCAGCTTAGCGCGGGAGGACTACAATGAGCAGTTCTTC
abundance: few; v_gene: TRBV7-8; j_gene: TRBJ2-2; d_gene: -; CDR3aa: CASSRRDRNTGELFF; CDR3nt: TGTGCCAGCAGCCGCAGGGATCGAAACACCGGGGAGCTGTTTTTT
abundance: -; v_gene: TRBV24-1; j_gene: TRBJ2-2; d_gene: -; CDR3aa: CATSDSLGGAGELFF; CDR3nt: TGTGCCACCAGTGATTCTCTAGGGGGAGCCGGGGAGCTGTTTTTT
abundance: -; v_gene: TRBV5-6; j_gene: TRBJ1-6; d_gene: -; CDR3aa: CASSLYAGEYNSPLHF; CDR3nt: TGTGCCAGCAGCTTATACGCAGGGGAATATAATTCACCCCTCCACTTT
abundance: -; v_gene: TRBV5-4; j_gene: TRBJ2-5; d_gene: TRBD2; CDR3aa: CASSLVLLAGVPVETQYF; CDR3nt: TGTGCCAGCAGCCTAGTACTTCTAGCGGGGGTGCCCGTGGAGACCCAGTACTTC
abundance: -; v_gene: TRBV29-1; j_gene: TRBJ1-4; d_gene: TRBD1; CDR3aa: CSVADRGTNEKLFF; CDR3nt: TGCAGCGTAGCCGACAGGGGAACTAATGAAAAACTGTTTTTT
abundance: -; v_gene: TRBV5-1; j_gene: TRBJ2-7; d_gene: TRBD1; CDR3aa: CASSLDLSSRDRFYEQYF; CDR3nt: TGCGCCAGCAGCTTGGATTTAAGTTCTAGGGACAGATTCTACGAGCAGTACTTC
abundance: -; v_gene: TRBV10-3; j_gene: TRBJ1-3; d_gene: -; CDR3aa: CAISDGQGSGNTIYF; CDR3nt: TGTGCCATCAGTGATGGGCAGGGCTCTGGAAACACCATATATTTT
abundance: -; v_gene: TRBV28; j_gene: TRBJ2-3; d_gene: -; CDR3aa: CASSFEGLSTDTQYF; CDR3nt: TGTGCCAGCAGTTTCGAGGGCTTGAGCACAGATACGCAGTATTTT
abundance: -; v_gene: TRBV19; j_gene: TRBJ1-2; d_gene: -; CDR3aa: CASSIRRWGGYTF; CDR3nt: TGTGCCAGTAGTATTCGACGGTGGGGCGGCTACACCTTC
abundance: -; v_gene: TRBV7-2; j_gene: TRBJ2-7; d_gene: -; CDR3aa: CASSLWGQEIYEQYF; CDR3nt: TGTGCCAGCAGCTTATGGGGGCAGGAGATCTACGAGCAGTACTTC
abundance: -; v_gene: TRBV5-4; j_gene: TRBJ1-1; d_gene: -; CDR3aa: CASSPGTRNTEAFF; CDR3nt: TGTGCCAGCAGCCCCGGGACAAGGAACACTGAAGCTTTCTTT
abundance: -; v_gene: TRBV4-2; j_gene: TRBJ1-6; d_gene: TRBD1; CDR3aa: CASSQNQGAVSPLHF; CDR3nt: TGTGCCAGCAGCCAAAACCAGGGGGCGGTCTCACCCCTCCACTTT
abundance: -; v_gene: TRBV20-1; j_gene: TRBJ2-1; d_gene: TRBD2; CDR3aa: CSASMLAGGEGEQFF; CDR3nt: TGCAGTGCTAGTATGCTAGCGGGGGGGGAAGGTGAGCAGTTCTTC
abundance: -; v_gene: TRBV19; j_gene: TRBJ1-1; d_gene: -; CDR3aa: CASSIRGGTNTEAFF; CDR3nt: TGTGCCAGTAGTATTCGTGGGGGCACGAACACTGAAGCTTTCTTT
abundance: few; v_gene: TRBV11-2; j_gene: TRBJ2-1; d_gene: TRBD2; CDR3aa: CASSPLREPSYNEQFF; CDR3nt: TGTGCCAGCAGCCCCCTGCGGGAGCCTTCCTACAATGAGCAGTTCTTC
abundance: -; v_gene: TRBV29-1; j_gene: TRBJ1-1; d_gene: TRBD1; CDR3aa: CSVEEGTGVRLNTEAFF; CDR3nt: TGCAGCGTTGAAGAAGGGACAGGTGTACGATTGAACACTGAAGCTTTCTTT
abundance: -; v_gene: TRBV7-2; j_gene: TRBJ1-5; d_gene: -; CDR3aa: CASSSVYGPQHF; CDR3nt: TGTGCCAGCAGCTCGGTTTATGGGCCCCAGCATTTT
abundance: -; v_gene: TRBV30; j_gene: TRBJ1-1; d_gene: TRBD1; CDR3aa: CAWTTGGILAEAFF; CDR3nt: TGTGCCTGGACGACAGGGGGCATTCTAGCTGAAGCTTTCTTT
abundance: once; v_gene: TRBV20-1; j_gene: TRBJ1-2; d_gene: TRBD1; CDR3aa: CGGQDYGYTF; CDR3nt: TGCGGAGGACAGGACTATGGCTACACCTTC
abundance: -; v_gene: TRBV7-2; j_gene: TRBJ2-1; d_gene: TRBD2; CDR3aa: CASNSGGNYNEQFF; CDR3nt: TGTGCCAGCAATAGCGGGGGGAACTACAATGAGCAGTTCTTC
abundance: -; v_gene: TRBV5-5; j_gene: TRBJ1-3; d_gene: -; CDR3aa: CASSKTDDSGNTIYF; CDR3nt: TGTGCCAGCAGCAAGACAGACGACTCTGGAAACACCATATATTTT
abundance: -; v_gene: TRBV30; j_gene: TRBJ1-1; d_gene: TRBD1; CDR3aa: CALTGELAEAFF; CDR3nt: TGTGCCTTGACAGGGGAGCTTGCTGAAGCTTTCTTT
abundance: -; v_gene: TRBV5-6; j_gene: TRBJ1-3; d_gene: TRBD1; CDR3aa: CASSLMGDRASGNTIYF; CDR3nt: TGTGCCAGCAGCTTGATGGGAGACAGGGCTTCTGGAAACACCATATATTTT
abundance: -; v_gene: TRBV28; j_gene: TRBJ1-6; d_gene: -; CDR3aa: CASSFGRDYNSPLHF; CDR3nt: TGTGCCAGCAGTTTTGGCAGGGATTATAATTCACCCCTCCACTTT
abundance: once; v_gene: TRBV15; j_gene: TRBJ2-1; d_gene: TRBD2; CDR3aa: CATSREGLASNEQFF; CDR3nt: TGTGCCACCAGCAGAGAGGGACTAGCAAGCAATGAGCAGTTCTTC
abundance: -; v_gene: TRBV11-2; j_gene: TRBJ2-7; d_gene: -; CDR3aa: CASSLDRGHEQYF; CDR3nt: TGTGCCAGCAGCTTAGACAGGGGCCACGAGCAGTACTTC
abundance: once; v_gene: TRBV7-2; j_gene: TRBJ1-6; d_gene: -; CDR3aa: CASSRERLGDSPLHF; CDR3nt: TGTGCCAGCAGCAGAGAGAGGTTGGGAGATTCACCCCTCCACTTT
abundance: -; v_gene: TRBV7-2; j_gene: TRBJ2-1; d_gene: TRBD2; CDR3aa: CAATGGAFSEQFF; CDR3nt: TGTGCCGCGACCGGGGGGGCCTTTAGTGAGCAGTTCTTC
abundance: -; v_gene: TRBV25-1; j_gene: TRBJ2-5; d_gene: -; CDR3aa: CASSQAGGQETQYF; CDR3nt: TGTGCCAGCAGTCAAGCAGGAGGACAAGAGACCCAGTACTTC
abundance: -; v_gene: TRBV18; j_gene: TRBJ2-1; d_gene: TRBD1; CDR3aa: CASSDSYRGIYNEQFF; CDR3nt: TGTGCCAGCTCCGACTCCTACAGGGGAATTTACAATGAGCAGTTCTTC
abundance: -; v_gene: TRBV7-2; j_gene: TRBJ2-2; d_gene: TRBD1; CDR3aa: CASSLAPGGNTGELFF; CDR3nt: TGTGCCAGCAGCTTAGCGCCAGGGGGCAACACCGGGGAGCTGTTTTTT
abundance: -; v_gene: TRBV6-5; j_gene: TRBJ2-5; d_gene: -; CDR3aa: CASLAVKETQYF; CDR3nt: TGTGCCAGCTTGGCAGTAAAAGAGACCCAGTACTTC
abundance: once; v_gene: TRBV7-2; j_gene: TRBJ2-3; d_gene: TRBD2; CDR3aa: CGSARSGATDTQYF; CDR3nt: TGTGGCTCGGCTAGGAGCGGGGCCACAGATACGCAGTATTTT
abundance: -; v_gene: TRBV10-3; j_gene: TRBJ2-5; d_gene: TRBD2; CDR3aa: CAISDLLGLAGVETQYF; CDR3nt: TGTGCCATCAGTGATCTCCTCGGACTAGCGGGAGTAGAGACCCAGTACTTC
abundance: -; v_gene: TRBV13; j_gene: TRBJ1-5; d_gene: -; CDR3aa: CASSIQGQSNQPQHF; CDR3nt: TGTGCCAGCAGTATACAGGGTCAGAGCAATCAGCCCCAGCATTTT
abundance: few; v_gene: TRBV9; j_gene: TRBJ1-4; d_gene: TRBD1; CDR3aa: CASSVAGGIEKLFF; CDR3nt: TGTGCCAGCAGCGTGGCAGGGGGTATCGAAAAACTGTTTTTT
abundance: -; v_gene: TRBV29-1; j_gene: TRBJ2-5; d_gene: TRBD2; CDR3aa: CSVRTSGSIETQYF; CDR3nt: TGCAGCGTTCGAACAAGCGGGAGTATCGAGACCCAGTACTTC
abundance: -; v_gene: TRBV10-3; j_gene: TRBJ2-6; d_gene: -; CDR3aa: CAISETGRTSGANVLTF; CDR3nt: TGTGCCATCAGTGAGACGGGCAGGACATCTGGGGCCAACGTCCTGACTTTC
abundance: -; v_gene: TRBV2; j_gene: TRBJ1-6; d_gene: -; CDR3aa: CASREASSYNSPLHF; CDR3nt: TGTGCCAGCAGAGAGGCGAGCTCCTATAATTCACCCCTCCACTTT
abundance: -; v_gene: TRBV6-6; j_gene: TRBJ1-3; d_gene: TRBD1; CDR3aa: CASSHSGQISGNTIYF; CDR3nt: TGTGCCAGCAGTCACTCGGGACAGATCTCTGGAAACACCATATATTTT
abundance: -; v_gene: TRBV15; j_gene: TRBJ2-2; d_gene: -; CDR3aa: CATSRGLEAGELFF; CDR3nt: TGTGCCACCAGCAGAGGTCTCGAGGCCGGGGAGCTGTTTTTT
abundance: -; v_gene: TRBV7-3; j_gene: TRBJ1-5; d_gene: TRBD1; CDR3aa: CARGQGMGTGHYQPQHF; CDR3nt: TGTGCCAGGGGGCAGGGTATGGGGACAGGTCATTATCAGCCCCAGCATTTT
abundance: -; v_gene: TRBV6-2/TRBV6-3; j_gene: TRBJ2-5; d_gene: -; CDR3aa: CASSYSSQRFRETQYF; CDR3nt: TGTGCCAGCAGTTACTCGAGCCAGCGATTTCGAGAGACCCAGTACTTC
abundance: -; v_gene: TRBV28; j_gene: TRBJ2-7; d_gene: TRBD1; CDR3aa: CASRRTTPGQEYF; CDR3nt: TGTGCCAGCAGGCGAACCACACCGGGACAGGAGTACTTC